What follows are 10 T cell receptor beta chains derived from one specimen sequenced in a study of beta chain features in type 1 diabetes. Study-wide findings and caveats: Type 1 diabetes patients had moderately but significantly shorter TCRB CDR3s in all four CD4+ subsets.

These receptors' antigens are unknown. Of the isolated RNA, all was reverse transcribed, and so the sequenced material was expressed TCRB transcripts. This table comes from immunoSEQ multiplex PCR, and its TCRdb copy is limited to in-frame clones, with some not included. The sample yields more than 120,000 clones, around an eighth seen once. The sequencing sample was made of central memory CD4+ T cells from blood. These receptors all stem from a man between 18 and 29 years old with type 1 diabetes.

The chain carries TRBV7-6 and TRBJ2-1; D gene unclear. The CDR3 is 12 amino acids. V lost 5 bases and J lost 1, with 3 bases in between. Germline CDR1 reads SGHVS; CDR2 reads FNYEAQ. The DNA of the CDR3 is TGTGCCAGCAGCCCATCCTACAATGAGCAGTTCTTC. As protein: CASSPSYNEQFF. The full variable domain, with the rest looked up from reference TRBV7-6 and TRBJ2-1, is GAGVSQSPRYKVTKRGQDVALRCDPISGHVSLYWYRQALGQGPEFLTYFNYEAQQDKSGLPNDRFSAERPEGSISTLTIQRTEQRDSAMYRCASSPSYNEQFFGPGTRLTVL.

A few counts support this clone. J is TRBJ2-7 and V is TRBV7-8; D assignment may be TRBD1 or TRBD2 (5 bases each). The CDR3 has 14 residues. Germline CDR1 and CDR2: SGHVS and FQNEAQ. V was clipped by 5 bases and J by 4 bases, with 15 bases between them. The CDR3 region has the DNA TGTGCCAGCAGCCCTACCTCGGGGCCTTACGAGCAGTACTTC. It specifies CASSPTSGPYEQYF.

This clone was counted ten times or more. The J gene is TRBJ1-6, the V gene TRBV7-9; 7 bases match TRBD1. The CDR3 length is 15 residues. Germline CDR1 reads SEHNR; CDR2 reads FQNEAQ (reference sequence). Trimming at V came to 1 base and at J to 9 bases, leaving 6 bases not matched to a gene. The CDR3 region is CASSLGRGQSSPLHF. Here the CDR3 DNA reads TGTGCCAGCAGCTTAGGCCGGGGACAGTCTTCACCCCTCCACTTT.

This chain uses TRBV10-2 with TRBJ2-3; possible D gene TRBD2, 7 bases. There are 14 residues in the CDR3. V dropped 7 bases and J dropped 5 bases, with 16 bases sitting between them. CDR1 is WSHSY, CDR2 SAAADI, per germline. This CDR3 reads CASTEGGGLDTQYF. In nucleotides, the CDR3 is TGCGCCAGCACCGAAGGGGGGGGGCTAGATACGCAGTATTTT.

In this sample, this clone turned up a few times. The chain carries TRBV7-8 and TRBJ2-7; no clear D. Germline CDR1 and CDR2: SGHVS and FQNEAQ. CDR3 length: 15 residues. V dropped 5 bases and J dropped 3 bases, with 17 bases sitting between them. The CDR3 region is CASSPSRTQDYEQYF. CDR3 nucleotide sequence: TGTGCCAGCAGCCCTTCCCGGACGCAGGACTACGAGCAGTACTTC.

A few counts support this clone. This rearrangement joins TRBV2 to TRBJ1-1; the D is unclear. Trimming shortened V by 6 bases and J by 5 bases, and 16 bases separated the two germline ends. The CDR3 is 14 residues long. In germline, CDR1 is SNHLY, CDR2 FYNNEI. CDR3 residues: CASRPLPDATEAFF. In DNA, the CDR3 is TGTGCCAGCAGACCCCTCCCGGATGCGACTGAAGCTTTCTTT.

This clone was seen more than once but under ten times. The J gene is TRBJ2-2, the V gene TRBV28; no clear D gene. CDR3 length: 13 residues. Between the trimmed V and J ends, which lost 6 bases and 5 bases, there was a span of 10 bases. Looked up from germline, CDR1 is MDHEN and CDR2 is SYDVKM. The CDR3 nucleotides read TGTGCCAGCAGCCCCCCGTGGACCGGGGAGCTGTTTTTT. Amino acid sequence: CASSPPWTGELFF.

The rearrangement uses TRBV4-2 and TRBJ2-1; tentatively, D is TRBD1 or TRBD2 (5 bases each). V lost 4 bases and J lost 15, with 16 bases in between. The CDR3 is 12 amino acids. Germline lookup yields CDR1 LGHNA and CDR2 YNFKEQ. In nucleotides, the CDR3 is TGTGCCAGCAGCCCGGGACCAACACCCCCGTTCTTC. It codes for CASSPGPTPPFF.

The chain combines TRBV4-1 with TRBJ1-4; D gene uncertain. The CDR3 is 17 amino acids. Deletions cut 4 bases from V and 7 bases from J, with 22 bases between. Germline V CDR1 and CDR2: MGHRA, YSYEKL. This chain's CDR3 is CASSLRGGEVRGEKLFF. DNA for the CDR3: TGCGCCAGCAGCCTACGTGGCGGGGAGGTTCGCGGTGAAAAACTGTTTTTT.

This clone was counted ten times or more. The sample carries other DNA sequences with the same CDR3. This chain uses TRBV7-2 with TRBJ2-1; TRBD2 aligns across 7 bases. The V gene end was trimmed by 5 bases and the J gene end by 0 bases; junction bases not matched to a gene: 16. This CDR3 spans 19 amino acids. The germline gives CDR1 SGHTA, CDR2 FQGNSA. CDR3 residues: CASSLAERYGGGSYNEQFF. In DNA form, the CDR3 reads TGTGCCAGCAGCCTCGCGGAGAGGTATGGCGGGGGCTCCTACAATGAGCAGTTCTTC. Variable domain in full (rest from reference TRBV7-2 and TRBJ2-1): GAGVSQSPSNKVTEKGKDVELRCDPISGHTALYWYRQSLGQGLEFLIYFQGNSAPDKSGLPSDRFSAERTGGSVSTLTIQRTQQEDSAVYLCASSLAERYGGGSYNEQFFGPGTRLTVL.